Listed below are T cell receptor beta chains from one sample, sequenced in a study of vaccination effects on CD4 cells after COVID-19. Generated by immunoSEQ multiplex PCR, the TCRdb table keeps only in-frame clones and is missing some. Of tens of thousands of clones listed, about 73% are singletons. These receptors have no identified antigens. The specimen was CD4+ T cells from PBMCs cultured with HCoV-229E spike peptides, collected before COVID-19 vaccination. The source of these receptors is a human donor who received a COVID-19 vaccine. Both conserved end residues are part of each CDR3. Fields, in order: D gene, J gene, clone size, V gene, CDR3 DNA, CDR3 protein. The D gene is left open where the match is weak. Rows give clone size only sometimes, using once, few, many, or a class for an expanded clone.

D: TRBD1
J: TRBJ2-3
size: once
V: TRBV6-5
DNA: TGTGCCAGCACCAACGGGGGACAGGGATCCGATACGCAGTATTTT
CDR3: CASTNGGQGSDTQYF

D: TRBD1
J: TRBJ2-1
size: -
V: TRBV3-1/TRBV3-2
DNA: TGTGCCAGCAGCCCACGACAGGGGGGCCGGAATGAGCAGTTCTTC
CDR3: CASSPRQGGRNEQFF

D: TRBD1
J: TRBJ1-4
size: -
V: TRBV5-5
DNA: TGTGCCAGCAGATTGACAGGGGTGGGTGAAAAACTGTTTTTT
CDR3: CASRLTGVGEKLFF

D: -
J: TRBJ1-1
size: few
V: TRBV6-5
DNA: TGTGCCAGCAGTTCAGGCGCGGCGACACGGAACACTGAAGCTTTCTTT
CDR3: CASSSGAATRNTEAFF

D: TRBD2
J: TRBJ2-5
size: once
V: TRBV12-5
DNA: TGTGCTAGTGGAGCTAGCGGTCAAGAGACCCAGTACTTC
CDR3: CASGASGQETQYF

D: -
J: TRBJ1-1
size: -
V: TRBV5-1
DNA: TGCGCCAGCAGCTTGGGACGGTTGAACACTGAAGCTTTCTTT
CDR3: CASSLGRLNTEAFF

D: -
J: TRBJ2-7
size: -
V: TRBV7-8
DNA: TGTGCCAGCAGTCAAGGTCACAACTCCTACGAGCAGTACTTC
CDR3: CASSQGHNSYEQYF

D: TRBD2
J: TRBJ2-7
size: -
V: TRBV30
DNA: TGTGCCTGGGGGCTAGCGGGGGGCAACTCCTACGAGCAGTACTTC
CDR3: CAWGLAGGNSYEQYF

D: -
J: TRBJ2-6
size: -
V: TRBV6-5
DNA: -
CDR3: CASSSSLGANVLTF

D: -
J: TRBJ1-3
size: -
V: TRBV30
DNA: TGTGCCTGGAAGGATGGTTCTGGAAACACCATATATTTT
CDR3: CAWKDGSGNTIYF

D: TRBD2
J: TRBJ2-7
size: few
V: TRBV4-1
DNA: TGCGCCAGCAGCCAAGATAATTTTAGCGGGAGGCCCCACGAGCAGTACTTC
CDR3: CASSQDNFSGRPHEQYF

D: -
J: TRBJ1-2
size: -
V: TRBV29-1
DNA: TGCAGCGTTGAAGTATCCGCATCTCGCGGCTACACCTTC
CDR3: CSVEVSASRGYTF

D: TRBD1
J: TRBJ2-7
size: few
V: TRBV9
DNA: TGTGCCAGCAGCTCGCTGACAGGGAACGAGCAGTACTTC
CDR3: CASSSLTGNEQYF

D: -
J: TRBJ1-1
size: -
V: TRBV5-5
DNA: TGTGCCAGCAGCTTCGAGACAGATAACACTGAAGCTTTCTTT
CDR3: CASSFETDNTEAFF

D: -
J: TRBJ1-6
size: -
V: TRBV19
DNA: TGTGCCAGTACCGGAAGCTCCTATAATTCACCCCTCCACTTT
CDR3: CASTGSSYNSPLHF

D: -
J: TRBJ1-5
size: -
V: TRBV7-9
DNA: TGTGCCAGCAGCTTAAGAGGGGCCAATCAGCCCCAGCATTTT
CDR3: CASSLRGANQPQHF

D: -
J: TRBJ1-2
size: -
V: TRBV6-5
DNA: TGTGCCAGCAGTTACTCGTCGTGGCGGAACTATGGCTACACCTTC
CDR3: CASSYSSWRNYGYTF

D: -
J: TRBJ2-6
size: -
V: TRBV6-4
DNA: TGTGCCAGCAGTCCTACCAGTTCTGGGGCCAACGTCCTGACTTTC
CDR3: CASSPTSSGANVLTF

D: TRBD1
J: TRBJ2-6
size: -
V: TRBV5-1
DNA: TGCGCCAGCAGCGTAGGGACAGTTGGGGCCAACGTCCTGACTTTC
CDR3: CASSVGTVGANVLTF

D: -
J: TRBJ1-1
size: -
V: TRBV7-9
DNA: TGTGCCAGCAGCTTGGAGGGGGGAGGTACTGAAGCTTTCTTT
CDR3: CASSLEGGGTEAFF

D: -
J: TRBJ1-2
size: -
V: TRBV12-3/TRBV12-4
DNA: TGTGCCAGCAGTTTAGGCAGGGCCTATGGCTACACCTTC
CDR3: CASSLGRAYGYTF

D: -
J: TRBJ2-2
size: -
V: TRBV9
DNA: TGTGCCAGCTCTATTGGGACGGTGAACACCGGGGAGCTGTTTTTT
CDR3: CASSIGTVNTGELFF

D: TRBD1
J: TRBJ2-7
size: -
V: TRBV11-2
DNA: TGTGCCAGCAGCTTAGGACAGGGGGAGACCTACGAGCAGTACTTC
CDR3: CASSLGQGETYEQYF

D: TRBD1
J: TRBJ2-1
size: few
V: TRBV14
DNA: TGTGCCAGCAGCCAAGGAATCGACAGGGTACAGTTCTTC
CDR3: CASSQGIDRVQFF

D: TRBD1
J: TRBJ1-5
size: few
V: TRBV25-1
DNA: TGTGCCAGGCACCCACAGGGGATGAGGAGCAATCAGCCCCAGCATTTT
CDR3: CARHPQGMRSNQPQHF

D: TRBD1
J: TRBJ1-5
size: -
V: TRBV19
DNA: TGTGCCAGTACCCTCCGACAGGGTACTAATCAGCCCCAGCATTTT
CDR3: CASTLRQGTNQPQHF

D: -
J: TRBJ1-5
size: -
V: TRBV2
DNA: TGTGCCAGCAACGCAGGGGAAGGTCAGCCCCAGCATTTT
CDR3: CASNAGEGQPQHF

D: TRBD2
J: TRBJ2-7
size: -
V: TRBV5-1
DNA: TGCGCCAGCAGCTTAGGGGGCCGACTAGCGGGAGGCCCCTACGAGCAGTACTTC
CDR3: CASSLGGRLAGGPYEQYF

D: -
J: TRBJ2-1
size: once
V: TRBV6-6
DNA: TGTGCCAGCAGTCCACTATGGGGATTAGCGGCCTCCAGGGGCAATGAGCAGTTCTTC
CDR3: CASSPLWGLAASRGNEQFF

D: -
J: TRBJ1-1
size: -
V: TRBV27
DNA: TGTGCCAGCAGTTTAAGAACCGGGAGTGAAGCTTTCTTT
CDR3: CASSLRTGSEAFF

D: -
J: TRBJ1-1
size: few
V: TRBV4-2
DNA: TGTGCCAGCAGCCAGGGCAGAGGGACCACTGAAGCTTTCTTT
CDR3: CASSQGRGTTEAFF

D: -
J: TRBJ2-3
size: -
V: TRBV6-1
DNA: TGTGCCAGCAGTGAAGCGCTTCTCTCAGATACGCAGTATTTT
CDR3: CASSEALLSDTQYF

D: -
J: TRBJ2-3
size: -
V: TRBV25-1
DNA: TGTGCCAGCAGTGAAGAGCTAAGACAGTATTTT
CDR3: CASSEELRQYF

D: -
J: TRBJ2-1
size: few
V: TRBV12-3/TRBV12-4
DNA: TGTGCCAGCAGTATCGGGATTGAGCAGTTCTTC
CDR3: CASSIGIEQFF

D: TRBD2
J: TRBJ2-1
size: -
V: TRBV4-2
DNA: TGTGCCAGCAGCCAAGATCTGGCTAGCGGGAGTTTTTACAATGAGCAGTTCTTC
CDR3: CASSQDLASGSFYNEQFF

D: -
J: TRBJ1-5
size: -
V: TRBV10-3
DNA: TGTGCCAGTCGGCCGGAGGGCCAGCCCCAGCATTTT
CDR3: CASRPEGQPQHF

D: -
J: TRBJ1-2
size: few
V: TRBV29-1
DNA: TGCAGCGTTGGTCAGGGGCGCGGGTATGGCTACACCTTC
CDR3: CSVGQGRGYGYTF

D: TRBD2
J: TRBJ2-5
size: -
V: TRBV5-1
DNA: TGCGCCAGCAGCCCAATGCCCTGGGGACTAGCGGGGGTGATATACCAAGAGACCCAGTACTTC
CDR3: CASSPMPWGLAGVIYQETQYF

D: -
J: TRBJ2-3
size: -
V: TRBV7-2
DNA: TGTGCCAGCAGCATAGCGGACCTCACAGATACGCAGTATTTT
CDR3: CASSIADLTDTQYF

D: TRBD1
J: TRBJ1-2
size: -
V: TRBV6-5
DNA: TGTGCCAGCAGTTACGCGGGACAGGGGCTGGACTTC
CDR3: CASSYAGQGLDF

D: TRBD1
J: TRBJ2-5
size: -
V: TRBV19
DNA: TGTGCCAGTAGCAACCAGGGGGCTGGGGAGACCCAGTACTTC
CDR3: CASSNQGAGETQYF

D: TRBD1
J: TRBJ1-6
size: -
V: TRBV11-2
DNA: TGTGCCAGCAGCATCCGGGACAGTAATTCACCCCTCCACTTT
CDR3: CASSIRDSNSPLHF

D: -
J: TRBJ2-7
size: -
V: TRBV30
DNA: TGTGCCTGGAGTGGAGGGGGGAACTCCTACGAGCAGTACTTC
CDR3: CAWSGGGNSYEQYF

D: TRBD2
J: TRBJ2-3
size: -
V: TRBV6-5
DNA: TGTGCCAGCAGCGATAGCGGGAGGGGCACAGATACGCAGTATTTT
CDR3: CASSDSGRGTDTQYF